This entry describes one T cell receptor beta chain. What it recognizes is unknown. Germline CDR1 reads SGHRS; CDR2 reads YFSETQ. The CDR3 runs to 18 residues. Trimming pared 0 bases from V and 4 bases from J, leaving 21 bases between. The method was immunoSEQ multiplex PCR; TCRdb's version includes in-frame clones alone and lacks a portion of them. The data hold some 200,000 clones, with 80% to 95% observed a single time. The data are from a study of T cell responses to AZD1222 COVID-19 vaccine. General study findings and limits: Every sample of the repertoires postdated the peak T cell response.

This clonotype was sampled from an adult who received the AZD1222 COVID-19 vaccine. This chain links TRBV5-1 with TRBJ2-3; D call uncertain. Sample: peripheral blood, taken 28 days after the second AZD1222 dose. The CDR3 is CASSLDGRIPRRPDTQYF. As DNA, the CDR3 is TGCGCCAGCAGCTTGGATGGGCGGATCCCTCGTAGACCAGATACGCAGTATTTT.